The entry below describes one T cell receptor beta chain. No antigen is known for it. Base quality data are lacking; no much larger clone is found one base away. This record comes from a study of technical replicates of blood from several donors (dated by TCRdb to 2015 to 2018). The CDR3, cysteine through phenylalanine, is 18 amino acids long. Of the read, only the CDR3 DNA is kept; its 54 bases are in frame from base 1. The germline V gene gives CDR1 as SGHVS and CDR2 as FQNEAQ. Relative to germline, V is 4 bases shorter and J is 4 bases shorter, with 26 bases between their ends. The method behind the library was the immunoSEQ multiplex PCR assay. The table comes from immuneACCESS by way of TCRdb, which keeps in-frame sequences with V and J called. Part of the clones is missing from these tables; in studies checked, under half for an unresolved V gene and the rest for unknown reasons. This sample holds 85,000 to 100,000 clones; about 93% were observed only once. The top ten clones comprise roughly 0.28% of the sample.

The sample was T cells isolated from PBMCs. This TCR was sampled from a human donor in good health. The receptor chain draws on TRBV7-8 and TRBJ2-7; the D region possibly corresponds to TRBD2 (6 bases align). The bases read TGTGCCAGCAGCTCCCAGCTAGCGTTCCAGTTACTCTGGTACGAGCAGTACTTC. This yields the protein CASSSQLAFQLLWYEQYF.